This entry describes one TCR beta chain. As yet, its antigen is unknown. CDR3 length: 15 amino acids. V gave up 0 bases and J gave up 0 bases, with 9 bases separating them. The germline gives CDR1 SGHTA, CDR2 FQGNSA. This entry is derived from a study of cytomegalovirus exposure and HLA in healthy donors. Study-wide findings and caveats: Cytomegalovirus-associated status was assigned to 164 TCR beta chains. Within the 100 to 150 validation repertoires, first-cohort TCR clusters tended to co-occur, according to a later analysis.

Sequencing was performed with immunoSEQ multiplex PCR; in TCRdb, only in-frame clones are kept and a portion is missing. The table shows about 280,000 clones, with roughly 90% occurring only once. The chain employs TRBV7-2 and TRBJ2-7, with D possibly TRBD2 on 6 matching bases. The sequenced sample consisted of PBMCs. This receptor was identified in a woman between 18 and 29 years old in good health and CMV-seronegative. DNA of the CDR3: TGTGCCAGCAGCTTAGCGGGGGACTTCTCCTACGAGCAGTACTTC. Residues: CASSLAGDFSYEQYF.